The 26 T cell receptor beta chains in this list originate from one sample, sequenced in a study of blood T cells in healthy people across ages. Through a sample-barcoded 5' primer and a J-beta primer mix, a second PCR was run for roughly 6 to 11 cycles. Each CDR3 protein is one row after TCRdb ran MiXCR on the 5' RACE reads. The sample holds 850,000 to 1,100,000 distinct CDR3 sequences; roughly two fifths are singletons and the top ten take around 14%. The sample taken for sequencing was blood. These TCRs come from a man between 18 and 29 years old in good health.

This clonotype occurred a few times. V usage is TRBV29-1 and J usage is TRBJ1-2; the D gene is possibly TRBD1 (5 bases). The germline gives CDR1 SQVTM, CDR2 ANQGSEA. The germline V and J ends were trimmed by 7 bases and 2 bases, with 14 bases remaining between them. The length of the CDR3 is 13 residues. In DNA, the CDR3 is TGCAGCGACGGTTACCAGGGAAACTATGGCTACACCTTC. Translation gives CSDGYQGNYGYTF.

This clonotype was detected a few times. The chain has TRBV29-1 and TRBJ2-1; 10 positions match TRBD2. With V trimmed by 1 base and J by 0 bases, 6 bases remained unmatched. The CDR3 is 17 amino acids. Germline-derived CDR1 and CDR2 are SQVTM and ANQGSEA. Here the CDR3 DNA reads TGCAGCGTTGAAGGCCTAGCGGGAGTGGCCTCCTACAATGAGCAGTTCTTC. The encoded protein is CSVEGLAGVASYNEQFF.

The chain joins TRBV2 to TRBJ1-5; no reliable D call. The CDR3 contains 14 residues. The V and J ends lost 6 bases and 6 bases respectively, with 15 bases between them. The germline V gene encodes CDR1 SNHLY and CDR2 FYNNEI. DNA of the CDR3: TGTGCCAGCAGCCCCTCAAGGAGTAGTCAGCCCCAGCATTTT. Protein product: CASSPSRSSQPQHF.

This clonotype showed up just a few times. V usage is TRBV2 and J usage is TRBJ1-2, with a weak D call TRBD1 (6 bases). The V gene lost 11 bases and the J gene lost 6 bases, with 10 bases spanning the gap. CDR1 and CDR2 (germline): SNHLY, FYNNEI. This CDR3 spans 10 amino acids. The CDR3 region has the DNA TGTGCCGGCCAGGGGAATGGCTACACCTTC. It yields the protein CAGQGNGYTF.

Concerning this clonotype: One end of the junction varies from germline; a read error may be responsible. CDR3 nucleotide sequence: TGCAGTGCTAGAAGGCGGGCGGGTAGCAATCAGCCCCAGAATTTT. Translated: CSARRRAGSNQPQNF. V gene TRBV20-1 combines with J gene TRBJ1-5; D remains unclear. The germline gives CDR1 DFQATT, CDR2 SNEGSKA (reference sequence). The CDR3 extends over 15 amino acids.

The chain links TRBV4-1 to TRBJ1-2; D remains ambiguous. Germline loops: CDR1 MGHRA, CDR2 YSYEKL. The V gene lost 0 bases and the J gene lost 5 bases, with 16 bases spanning the gap. CDR3 length: 16 residues. CDR3 sequence reads: CASSQDVPPRAYGYTF. In nucleotides, the CDR3 is TGCGCCAGCAGCCAAGATGTCCCACCCCGGGCGTATGGCTACACCTTC.

Only a few counts were recorded for this clonotype. J is TRBJ2-3 and V is TRBV7-9; no definite D call. The CDR3 loop spans 13 amino acids. The V gene lost 7 bases and the J gene lost 4 bases, with 12 bases spanning the gap. CDR1 is SEHNR and CDR2 is FQNEAQ in the germline V gene (reference sequence). CDR3 sequence (DNA): TGTGCCAGCATCGTGGGTGCCGCAGATACGCAGTATTTT. Residues: CASIVGAADTQYF.

This CDR3 reads CASSQGEGTMDTQYF. Here the CDR3 DNA reads TGCGCCAGCAGCCAGGGGGAGGGGACCATGGATACGCAGTATTTT. The V gene is TRBV4-1, the J gene TRBJ2-3; 7 bases align to TRBD2. Germline V gene sequence: CDR1 MGHRA, CDR2 YSYEKL. The CDR3 has 15 residues. The trim removed 3 bases at V and 6 bases at J, leaving 9 bases unmatched.

This clonotype was picked up many times. This rearrangement joins TRBV11-2 to TRBJ2-1; D tentatively fits TRBD1 or TRBD2 (5 bases each). The V gene lost 1 base and the J gene lost 7 bases, with 11 bases spanning the gap. There are 14 residues in the CDR3. Germline CDR1 and CDR2: SGHAT and FQNNGV. The CDR3 sequence: CASSLVGGSNEQFF. The CDR3 DNA is TGTGCCAGCAGCTTAGTTGGGGGATCTAATGAGCAGTTCTTC.

The chain links TRBV4-1 to TRBJ2-3; 12 bases are a match to TRBD2. V shed 4 bases, J shed 4 bases, and the junction held 3 bases outside the gene matches. The CDR3 has 15 residues. Germline assignment: CDR1 MGHRA and CDR2 YSYEKL. The CDR3 loop reads CASSRLAGVADTQYF. In DNA form, the CDR3 reads TGCGCCAGCAGCCGACTAGCGGGGGTCGCAGATACGCAGTATTTT.

This clonotype has a handful of counts. The chain employs TRBV11-1 and TRBJ2-5; 11 bases align to TRBD2. CDR3 length: 18 residues. Germline V gene data show CDR1 as SGHAT and CDR2 as FQDESV (reference sequence). Losses at the gene ends were 0 bases for V and 2 bases for J; bases not matched to a gene: 8. CDR3: CASSLALGGTSGQETQYF. The CDR3 coding sequence is TGTGCCAGCAGCTTAGCACTGGGGGGGACTAGCGGACAAGAGACCCAGTACTTC.

V gene TRBV25-1 combines with J gene TRBJ1-2; D uncertain. The CDR3 loop spans 13 amino acids. V lost 0 bases, J lost 3 bases, and 5 bases lay in between. Germline V CDR1 and CDR2: MGHDK, SYGVNS. CDR3 residues: CASSEYWDYGYTF. DNA of the CDR3: TGTGCCAGCAGTGAATATTGGGACTATGGCTACACCTTC.

CDR3 loop: CASSYEGTRYNEQYF. Written as DNA, the CDR3 is TGTGCCAGCAGTTACGAGGGCACTCGCTACAATGAGCAGTACTTC. The V and J genes are TRBV6-5 and TRBJ2-1; tentatively, D is TRBD2 (5 bases). The J call is uncertain, as TRBJ2-7 better fits the DNA end. The CDR3 has 15 amino acids. Germline V gives CDR1 MNHEY, CDR2 SVGAGI.

V gene TRBV7-3 combines with J gene TRBJ1-2; the D is unclear. CDR1 and CDR2 (germline): SGHTA, FQGTGA. The V end lost 0 bases, the J end lost 7 bases, and 9 bases lay between the germline ends. The length of the CDR3 is 13 residues. The CDR3 DNA sequence: TGTGCCAGCAGCTTAACGTCTGACGCTGGCTACACCTTC. Encoded protein: CASSLTSDAGYTF.

This clonotype was seen more than once but under ten times. The chain combines TRBV15 with TRBJ1-2; D unresolved. CDR3 size: 12 residues. V was trimmed by 2 bases and J by 5 bases, leaving 6 bases between them. Germline V gene data show CDR1 as LNHNV and CDR2 as YYDKDF (reference sequence). CDR3 nucleotide sequence: TGTGCCACCAGCAGATTGTCTTATGGCTACACCTTC. It yields the protein CATSRLSYGYTF.

As concerns this clonotype: A single base separates this from a much larger clone, so it may be a read error. This rearrangement joins TRBV29-1 to TRBJ1-2; 9 nucleotides match TRBD1. Germline loops: CDR1 SQVTM, CDR2 ANQGSEA. This CDR3 spans 15 amino acids. CDR3 nucleotide sequence: TGCAGCGTTGCCGGGGACAGGGCGGCAAACTCTGGCTACACCTTC. This codes for CSVAGDRAANSGYTF.

The CDR3 DNA sequence: TGCAGCGTTGATACGGGTACGGCTTTCTTT. Protein product: CSVDTGTAFF. The rearrangement joins TRBV29-1 to TRBJ1-1; D is ambiguous. V was shortened by 3 bases and J by 11 bases, with 10 bases between the two germline ends. This CDR3 spans 10 amino acids. Germline V CDR1 and CDR2: SQVTM, ANQGSEA.

The V gene is TRBV7-9, the J gene TRBJ1-1; TRBD1 agrees at 7 bases. With 5 bases clipped from V and 1 base from J, the junction kept 7 bases outside the gene matches. The CDR3 loop spans 15 amino acids. Germline V gene data show CDR1 as SEHNR and CDR2 as FQNEAQ (reference sequence). The CDR3 DNA follows: TGTGCCAGCAGCCCCGCACGGGACAGGAACACTGAAGCTTTCTTT. As protein: CASSPARDRNTEAFF.

This clonotype has more than one count but fewer than ten. The chain joins TRBV20-1 to TRBJ2-3, with TRBD2 identical over 11 bases. Germline lookup yields CDR1 DFQATT and CDR2 SNEGSKA (reference sequence). J was trimmed by 3 bases and V by 5 bases; bases with no gene match: 10. The length of the CDR3 is 16 residues. DNA for the CDR3: TGCAGTGCTTCAACCATAGCGGGGGGGGGGACAGATACGCAGTATTTT. It codes for CSASTIAGGGTDTQYF.

The V and J genes are TRBV6-2 or TRBV6-3 and TRBJ2-2; TRBD1 matches at 9 bases. The CDR3 sequence is 14 residues long. V gave up 7 bases and J gave up 3 bases; unmatched junction bases: 3. Germline V gene data show CDR1 as MNHEY and CDR2 as SVGEGT. In DNA form, the CDR3 reads TGTGCCAGCACACAGGGGGCTTACACCGGGGAGCTGTTTTTT. This translates into CASTQGAYTGELFF.

The chain is built from TRBV6-5 and TRBJ1-4; D gene ambiguous. The CDR3 covers 14 residues. V gave up 6 bases and J gave up 4 bases, with 12 bases separating them. Germline V gives CDR1 MNHEY, CDR2 SVGAGI. The CDR3 coding sequence is TGTGCCAGCAGGGAGGACGTTGTTAATGAAAAACTGTTTTTT. Residues: CASREDVVNEKLFF.

This clonotype was found a few times. The chain uses TRBV7-2 and TRBJ2-1, with unresolved D. There are 13 residues in the CDR3. V shed 0 bases and J shed 6 bases, with 6 bases lying between them. Germline CDR1 is SGHTA and CDR2 is FQGNSA. The CDR3 nucleotides read TGTGCCAGCAGCTTAGCCGATCCCAATGAGCAGTTCTTC. As protein: CASSLADPNEQFF.

The sample holds a few counts of this clonotype. The rearrangement links TRBV12-5 to TRBJ2-3, with D perhaps TRBD2 (6 bases). With 1 base removed from V and 9 bases from J, the gap between germline ends came to 17 bases. CDR1 and CDR2 (germline): LGHNT, FRNRAP. The CDR3 extends over 15 amino acids. Written as DNA, the CDR3 is TGTGCTAGTGGTTTGGGCATAGTACGCGGGGAGACGCAGTATTTT. Translating it yields CASGLGIVRGETQYF.

This chain links TRBV12-3 or TRBV12-4 with TRBJ1-3; no definite D call. This CDR3 has 17 amino acids. The V and J ends lost 5 bases and 0 bases respectively, with 17 bases between them. The CDR3 spells CASSPQIPASSGNTIYF. The CDR3 DNA sequence: TGTGCCAGCAGTCCCCAGATTCCGGCCAGCTCTGGAAACACCATATATTTT.

The chain couples TRBV9 to TRBJ2-3; D possibly corresponds to TRBD2 (5 bases). Per the germline V gene, CDR1 is SGDLS and CDR2 is YYNGEE. CDR3 size: 15 residues. Deletions cut 4 bases from V and 2 bases from J, with 14 bases between. The CDR3 DNA reads TGTGCCAGCAGCTCCCGCCCAGCGGACACAGATACGCAGTATTTT. Its protein product is CASSSRPADTDTQYF.

The V call is TRBV27, the J call TRBJ2-3; a possible D gene is TRBD1 (7 bases). V lost 5 bases and J lost 2, with 26 bases in between. This CDR3 comprises 19 residues. Germline values: CDR1 MNHEY, CDR2 SMNVEV (reference sequence). The CDR3 DNA reads as TGTGCCAGCAGTCCCCAAACAGGGGCCCCACTAGCCCCCACAGATACGCAGTATTTT. Its translation: CASSPQTGAPLAPTDTQYF.